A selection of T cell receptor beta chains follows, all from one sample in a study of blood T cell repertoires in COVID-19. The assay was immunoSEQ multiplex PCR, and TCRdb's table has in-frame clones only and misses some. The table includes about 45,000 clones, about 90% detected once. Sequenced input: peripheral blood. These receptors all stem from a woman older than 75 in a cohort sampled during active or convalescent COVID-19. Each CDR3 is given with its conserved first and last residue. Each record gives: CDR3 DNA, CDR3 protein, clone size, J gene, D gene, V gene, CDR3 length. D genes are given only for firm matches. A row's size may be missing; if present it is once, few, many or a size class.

CDR3nt: TGTGCCATCAGTGACCCGGGCAGGGCAGACTATGGCTACACCTTC
CDR3aa: CAISDPGRADYGYTF
abundance: NA
j_gene: TRBJ1-2
d_gene: NA
v_gene: TRBV10-3
len: 15

CDR3nt: TGTGCCAGCAGCGTAGTGGAGGGGCTGTATGGCTACACCTTC
CDR3aa: CASSVVEGLYGYTF
abundance: NA
j_gene: TRBJ1-2
d_gene: NA
v_gene: TRBV9
len: 14

CDR3nt: TGTGCCAGCAGCCCCTGGCCGGGAGCTCAAAACACCGGGGAGCTGTTTTTT
CDR3aa: CASSPWPGAQNTGELFF
abundance: NA
j_gene: TRBJ2-2
d_gene: NA
v_gene: TRBV11-2
len: 17

CDR3nt: TGTGCCAGCAGTAACCCACGGGACAGGGGTAGGAATGAGCAGTTCTTC
CDR3aa: CASSNPRDRGRNEQFF
abundance: once
j_gene: TRBJ2-1
d_gene: TRBD1
v_gene: TRBV6-2/TRBV6-3
len: 16

CDR3nt: TGTGCCAGAAGCGAAACCGGGACAGCAAGCTCCTACGAGCAGTACTTC
CDR3aa: CARSETGTASSYEQYF
abundance: NA
j_gene: TRBJ2-7
d_gene: TRBD1
v_gene: TRBV5-3
len: 16

CDR3nt: TGTGCCAGCAGCTTCCCGGGATCCTTCGAGCAGTACTTC
CDR3aa: CASSFPGSFEQYF
abundance: NA
j_gene: TRBJ2-7
d_gene: NA
v_gene: TRBV7-2
len: 13

CDR3nt: TGTGCCAGCACCAAAGTAGGGGGACAGCCCCAGCATTTT
CDR3aa: CASTKVGGQPQHF
abundance: NA
j_gene: TRBJ1-5
d_gene: NA
v_gene: TRBV12-3/TRBV12-4
len: 13

CDR3nt: TGTGCCACCAGTGATCCGGGGGGGCGGACAGATACGCAGTATTTT
CDR3aa: CATSDPGGRTDTQYF
abundance: NA
j_gene: TRBJ2-3
d_gene: TRBD2
v_gene: TRBV24-1
len: 15

CDR3nt: TGCGCCAGCAGCTTGGTGGCTAGCGGGAGGTACAATGAGCAGTTCTTC
CDR3aa: CASSLVASGRYNEQFF
abundance: NA
j_gene: TRBJ2-1
d_gene: TRBD2
v_gene: TRBV5-1
len: 16

CDR3nt: TGCGCCAGCAGAAGGAGAGGGGGAAGCGACTATGGCTACACCTTC
CDR3aa: CASRRRGGSDYGYTF
abundance: NA
j_gene: TRBJ1-2
d_gene: NA
v_gene: TRBV5-1
len: 15

CDR3nt: TGTGCCAGCAGTTTAAAATACAATCAGCCCCAGCATTTT
CDR3aa: CASSLKYNQPQHF
abundance: NA
j_gene: TRBJ1-5
d_gene: NA
v_gene: TRBV12-3/TRBV12-4
len: 13

CDR3nt: TGTGCCAGCAGCGCCGACCCGGACAGTTATTACGAGCAGTACTTC
CDR3aa: CASSADPDSYYEQYF
abundance: NA
j_gene: TRBJ2-7
d_gene: NA
v_gene: TRBV6-5
len: 15

CDR3nt: TGTGCCAGCTCACGGGACGGGAGGGACTACGAGCAGTACTTC
CDR3aa: CASSRDGRDYEQYF
abundance: NA
j_gene: TRBJ2-7
d_gene: TRBD2
v_gene: TRBV9
len: 14

CDR3nt: TGTGCCAGCAGCTCGGACTTCAGCTCCTACGAGCAGTACTTC
CDR3aa: CASSSDFSSYEQYF
abundance: NA
j_gene: TRBJ2-7
d_gene: NA
v_gene: TRBV7-2
len: 14

CDR3nt: TGTGCCAGCAGTTCGGAGCGGGGGGGAGATACGCAGTATTTT
CDR3aa: CASSSERGGDTQYF
abundance: NA
j_gene: TRBJ2-3
d_gene: TRBD2
v_gene: TRBV6-5
len: 14

CDR3nt: TGTGCCAGCAGCTTAGATAGGGGGGGTCGGGGAAACATTCAGTACTTC
CDR3aa: CASSLDRGGRGNIQYF
abundance: NA
j_gene: TRBJ2-4
d_gene: NA
v_gene: TRBV11-2
len: 16

CDR3nt: TGTGCCAGCATGGAGGACCCACCCGTCCGGGCCTTC
CDR3aa: CASMEDPPVRAF
abundance: NA
j_gene: TRBJ1-2
d_gene: NA
v_gene: TRBV2
len: 12

CDR3nt: TGCGCCAGCAGCCACCACGGGGGGGGCCACTATGGCTACACCTTC
CDR3aa: CASSHHGGGHYGYTF
abundance: NA
j_gene: TRBJ1-2
d_gene: NA
v_gene: TRBV4-3
len: 15

CDR3nt: TGTGCCAGTAGTACGCCGGGACAGGGCAATAACTATGGCTACACCTTC
CDR3aa: CASSTPGQGNNYGYTF
abundance: NA
j_gene: TRBJ1-2
d_gene: TRBD1
v_gene: TRBV19
len: 16

CDR3nt: TGCGCCAGCAGCTTGGGGGCTTATGGCTACACCTTC
CDR3aa: CASSLGAYGYTF
abundance: NA
j_gene: TRBJ1-2
d_gene: NA
v_gene: TRBV5-1
len: 12

CDR3nt: TGTGCCAGCAGCCAAGGCGGGACCCGCACAGATACGCAGTATTTT
CDR3aa: CASSQGGTRTDTQYF
abundance: NA
j_gene: TRBJ2-3
d_gene: NA
v_gene: TRBV3-1/TRBV3-2
len: 15

CDR3nt: TGTGCCTGGAGTTCCTCTTGGGGCAGGGCAGACACAGATACGCAGTATTTT
CDR3aa: CAWSSSWGRADTDTQYF
abundance: NA
j_gene: TRBJ2-3
d_gene: NA
v_gene: TRBV30
len: 17

CDR3nt: TGTGCCAGCAGCTCAACGGGACAGGCTTTCTACGAGCAGTACTTC
CDR3aa: CASSSTGQAFYEQYF
abundance: NA
j_gene: TRBJ2-7
d_gene: TRBD1
v_gene: TRBV7-2
len: 15

CDR3nt: TGCGCCAGCAGCTTTAAGCGGGAGCAATCCTACGAGCAGTACTTC
CDR3aa: CASSFKREQSYEQYF
abundance: NA
j_gene: TRBJ2-7
d_gene: TRBD2
v_gene: TRBV5-1
len: 15

CDR3nt: TGTGCCAGCAGCTTAGTCGGAAAACTGTTTTTT
CDR3aa: CASSLVGKLFF
abundance: NA
j_gene: TRBJ1-4
d_gene: NA
v_gene: TRBV11-2
len: 11

CDR3nt: TGTGCCAGCAGCGTAGACTTGAGCACTGAAGCTTTCTTT
CDR3aa: CASSVDLSTEAFF
abundance: NA
j_gene: TRBJ1-1
d_gene: NA
v_gene: TRBV9
len: 13

CDR3nt: TGTGCCAGCAGTTTACCGGGAGGGAGGGAGCAGTACTTC
CDR3aa: CASSLPGGREQYF
abundance: NA
j_gene: TRBJ2-7
d_gene: TRBD2
v_gene: TRBV28
len: 13

CDR3nt: TGTGCCAGCAGCCGACCTCTGGGCGGGGGGGCGGGCACCGGGGAGCTGTTTTTT
CDR3aa: CASSRPLGGGAGTGELFF
abundance: NA
j_gene: TRBJ2-2
d_gene: TRBD2
v_gene: TRBV3-1/TRBV3-2
len: 18

CDR3nt: TGCGCCAGCAGCCAATTCTACCAGGCATCCTATGGCTACACCTTC
CDR3aa: CASSQFYQASYGYTF
abundance: NA
j_gene: TRBJ1-2
d_gene: NA
v_gene: TRBV4-1
len: 15

CDR3nt: TGTGCCTGGACCCCGGACAGGGAGAACACTGAAGCTTTCTTT
CDR3aa: CAWTPDRENTEAFF
abundance: few
j_gene: TRBJ1-1
d_gene: TRBD1
v_gene: TRBV30
len: 14

CDR3nt: TGCAGCGCCAAACGGGATCAGAACACCGGGGAGCTGTTTTTT
CDR3aa: CSAKRDQNTGELFF
abundance: NA
j_gene: TRBJ2-2
d_gene: NA
v_gene: TRBV29-1
len: 14

CDR3nt: TGTGCCAGCAGCTTGATTACAGGGCCCCCTGAAGCTTTCTTT
CDR3aa: CASSLITGPPEAFF
abundance: NA
j_gene: TRBJ1-1
d_gene: NA
v_gene: TRBV6-5
len: 14

CDR3nt: TGTGCCAGCAGCGTATCTAGCGAACACTACAATGAGCAGTTCTTC
CDR3aa: CASSVSSEHYNEQFF
abundance: NA
j_gene: TRBJ2-1
d_gene: NA
v_gene: TRBV9
len: 15

CDR3nt: TGTGCCAGCAGTAGTCTCCGGGATAAGTGGGAGCAGTACTTC
CDR3aa: CASSSLRDKWEQYF
abundance: NA
j_gene: TRBJ2-7
d_gene: NA
v_gene: TRBV6-2/TRBV6-3
len: 14

CDR3nt: TGTGCCAGCAGTAGGGCAGGGGCCTGGACTGAAGCTTTCTTT
CDR3aa: CASSRAGAWTEAFF
abundance: NA
j_gene: TRBJ1-1
d_gene: NA
v_gene: TRBV27
len: 14

CDR3nt: TGCGCCAGTTCTCACAGGGGGCAGAGCTCCTACGAGCAGTACTTC
CDR3aa: CASSHRGQSSYEQYF
abundance: NA
j_gene: TRBJ2-7
d_gene: TRBD1
v_gene: TRBV5-1
len: 15

CDR3nt: TGCGCCAGCAGCTTGGAGAGGGGAGGGACTGAAGCTTTCTTT
CDR3aa: CASSLERGGTEAFF
abundance: once
j_gene: TRBJ1-1
d_gene: NA
v_gene: TRBV5-1
len: 14

CDR3nt: TGTGCCAGCAGTTACACTAGCGGGAGATGGAGCAATGAGCAGTTCTTC
CDR3aa: CASSYTSGRWSNEQFF
abundance: NA
j_gene: TRBJ2-1
d_gene: TRBD2
v_gene: TRBV6-5
len: 16

CDR3nt: TGTGCCAGCAGTGACCCCGGACTAGCGGGAATGACGCAGTATTTT
CDR3aa: CASSDPGLAGMTQYF
abundance: NA
j_gene: TRBJ2-3
d_gene: TRBD2
v_gene: TRBV25-1
len: 15

CDR3nt: TGTGCCAGCTCACCACTTACCGGTCACAATGAGCAGTTCTTC
CDR3aa: CASSPLTGHNEQFF
abundance: NA
j_gene: TRBJ2-1
d_gene: NA
v_gene: TRBV18
len: 14

CDR3nt: TGCAGCCTGGGTAGGACAGCCCCGGGAGATACGCAGTATTTT
CDR3aa: CSLGRTAPGDTQYF
abundance: NA
j_gene: TRBJ2-3
d_gene: NA
v_gene: TRBV29-1
len: 14

CDR3nt: TGTGCCAGTAGTTTCAGGGGTGGCAACACTGAAGCTTTCTTT
CDR3aa: CASSFRGGNTEAFF
abundance: NA
j_gene: TRBJ1-1
d_gene: NA
v_gene: TRBV19
len: 14

CDR3nt: TGTGCCAGCAGCTCGGGAGGGGTTTACAATGGCTACACCTTC
CDR3aa: CASSSGGVYNGYTF
abundance: NA
j_gene: TRBJ1-2
d_gene: NA
v_gene: TRBV28
len: 14

CDR3nt: TGTGCCAGCAGTTACGCGAACAGGGAGAACACTGAAGCTTTCTTT
CDR3aa: CASSYANRENTEAFF
abundance: once
j_gene: TRBJ1-1
d_gene: NA
v_gene: TRBV6-6
len: 15

CDR3nt: TGCAGTGCTAGTTGGTCGAGTACTGGGGAGCTGTTTTTT
CDR3aa: CSASWSSTGELFF
abundance: NA
j_gene: TRBJ2-2
d_gene: NA
v_gene: TRBV20-1
len: 13

CDR3nt: TGTGCCAGCAGCTCACAGGGGCTGAACACTGAAGCTTTCTTT
CDR3aa: CASSSQGLNTEAFF
abundance: NA
j_gene: TRBJ1-1
d_gene: TRBD1
v_gene: TRBV11-2
len: 14

CDR3nt: TGTGCCAGCAGTCGTCCCGGGACAGGGATAGGCGAGACCCAGTACTTC
CDR3aa: CASSRPGTGIGETQYF
abundance: NA
j_gene: TRBJ2-5
d_gene: TRBD1
v_gene: TRBV2
len: 16

CDR3nt: TGTGCCTGGACCACCCGCGGGGCAAGCTCCTACAATGAGCAGTTCTTC
CDR3aa: CAWTTRGASSYNEQFF
abundance: NA
j_gene: TRBJ2-1
d_gene: NA
v_gene: TRBV30
len: 16

CDR3nt: TGTGCCACCAGTGATGGGACAGGGCCCAATCAGCCCCAGCATTTT
CDR3aa: CATSDGTGPNQPQHF
abundance: NA
j_gene: TRBJ1-5
d_gene: TRBD1
v_gene: TRBV24-1
len: 15

CDR3nt: TGCGCCAGCAGCTTGCAGGGCGAGTCACCCCTCCACTTT
CDR3aa: CASSLQGESPLHF
abundance: NA
j_gene: TRBJ1-6
d_gene: NA
v_gene: TRBV5-1
len: 13

CDR3nt: TGTGCCAGCAGCTTAGGCCAGGGAACCAAAACTGAAAAACTGTTTTTT
CDR3aa: CASSLGQGTKTEKLFF
abundance: NA
j_gene: TRBJ1-4
d_gene: NA
v_gene: TRBV11-3
len: 16

CDR3nt: TGTGCCAGCAGCTTAACCCGGACTAGCGGGCACACAGATACGCAGTATTTT
CDR3aa: CASSLTRTSGHTDTQYF
abundance: NA
j_gene: TRBJ2-3
d_gene: TRBD2
v_gene: TRBV5-8
len: 17

CDR3nt: TGTGCCTGGGGGCGGGGACTTACGAACACTGAAGCTTTCTTT
CDR3aa: CAWGRGLTNTEAFF
abundance: NA
j_gene: TRBJ1-1
d_gene: NA
v_gene: TRBV30
len: 14

CDR3nt: TGTGCCAGCAGCCCCATAGGGTGGGAGCGACATACGCAGTATTTT
CDR3aa: CASSPIGWERHTQYF
abundance: NA
j_gene: TRBJ2-3
d_gene: NA
v_gene: TRBV11-3
len: 15